This TCR beta chain was recorded in a study of control samples from healthy donors and cancer patients. Measured with immunoSEQ multiplex PCR; TCRdb has only the in-frame clones, and not every one. The table records more than 100,000 clones, 90% to 95% of them present only once. V dropped 4 bases and J dropped 6; count of bases not matched to a gene: 13. CDR1 is SGHRS, CDR2 YFSETQ, per germline. This CDR3 is 17 amino acids long. The sequence was obtained from a woman in her late teens or twenties in good health. The rearrangement uses TRBV5-1 and TRBJ2-3; 11 bases are a match to TRBD1. Material: blood. The CDR3 spells CASSALPGQGGRDTQYF. CDR3 in DNA: TGCGCCAGCAGCGCCCTGCCGGGACAGGGGGGAAGGGATACGCAGTATTTT.